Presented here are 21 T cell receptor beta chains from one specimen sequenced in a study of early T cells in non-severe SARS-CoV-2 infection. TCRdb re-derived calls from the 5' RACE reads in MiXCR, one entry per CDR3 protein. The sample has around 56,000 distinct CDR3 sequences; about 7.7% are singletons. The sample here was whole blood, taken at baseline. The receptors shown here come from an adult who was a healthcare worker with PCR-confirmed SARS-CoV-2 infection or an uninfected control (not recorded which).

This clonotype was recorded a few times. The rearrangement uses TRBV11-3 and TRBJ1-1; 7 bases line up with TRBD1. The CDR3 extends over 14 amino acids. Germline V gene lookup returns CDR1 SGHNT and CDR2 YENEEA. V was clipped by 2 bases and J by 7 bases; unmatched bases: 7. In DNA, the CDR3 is TGTGCCAGCAGCTTATCCGGGACAGCGGGTGAAGCTTTCTTT. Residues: CASSLSGTAGEAFF.

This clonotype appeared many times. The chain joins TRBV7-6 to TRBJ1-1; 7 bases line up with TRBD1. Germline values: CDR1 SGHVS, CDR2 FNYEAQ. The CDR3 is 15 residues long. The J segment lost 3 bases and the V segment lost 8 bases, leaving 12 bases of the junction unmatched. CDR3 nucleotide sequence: TGTGCCAGCGCTAACGACAGGGTCGGGGACACTGAAGCTTTCTTT. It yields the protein CASANDRVGDTEAFF.

The CDR3 here is CASSAPGSMNTEAFF. The CDR3 nucleotides are TGTGCCAGCAGTGCGCCGGGATCTATGAACACTGAAGCTTTCTTT. The chain combines TRBV9 with TRBJ1-1; D not resolved. Germline CDR1 is SGDLS and CDR2 is YYNGEE. Trimming removed 5 bases at V and 0 bases at J, with 14 bases between. The CDR3 is 15 residues long.

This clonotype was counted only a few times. CDR3 amino acids: CASSPRGGASGTTRRGDTQYF. CDR3 coding DNA: TGTGCCAGCAGCCCGAGGGGCGGAGCTAGCGGAACTACCCGGCGTGGGGATACGCAGTATTTT. The chain combines TRBV9 with TRBJ2-3; 7 bases agree with TRBD2. The CDR3 covers 21 residues. The J segment lost 6 bases and the V segment lost 4 bases, leaving 29 bases of the junction unmatched. CDR1 and CDR2 (germline): SGDLS, YYNGEE.

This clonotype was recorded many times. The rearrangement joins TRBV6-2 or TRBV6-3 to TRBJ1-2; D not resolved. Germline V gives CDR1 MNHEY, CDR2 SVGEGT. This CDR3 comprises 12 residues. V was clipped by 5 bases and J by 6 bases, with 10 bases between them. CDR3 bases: TGTGCCAGCAGTCGCTGGACGGATGGCTACACCTTC. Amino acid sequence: CASSRWTDGYTF.

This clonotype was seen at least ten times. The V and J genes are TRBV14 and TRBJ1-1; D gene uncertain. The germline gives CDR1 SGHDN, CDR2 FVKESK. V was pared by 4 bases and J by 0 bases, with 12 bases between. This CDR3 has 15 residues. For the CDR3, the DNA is TGTGCCAGCAGCCGGACTGGTGGTCTGAACACTGAAGCTTTCTTT. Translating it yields CASSRTGGLNTEAFF.

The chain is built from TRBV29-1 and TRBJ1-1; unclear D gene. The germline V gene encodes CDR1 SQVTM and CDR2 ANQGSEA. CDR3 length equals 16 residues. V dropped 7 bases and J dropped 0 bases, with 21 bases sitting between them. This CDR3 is CSGLGPLGRMNTEAFF. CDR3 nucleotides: TGCAGCGGACTCGGACCCTTAGGCCGAATGAACACTGAAGCTTTCTTT.

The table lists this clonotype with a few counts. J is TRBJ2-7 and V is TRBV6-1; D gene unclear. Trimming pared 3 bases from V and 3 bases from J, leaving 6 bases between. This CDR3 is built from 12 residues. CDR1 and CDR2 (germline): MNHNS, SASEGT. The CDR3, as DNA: TGTGCCAGCAGTGAGAGCTTCTACGAGCAGTACTTC. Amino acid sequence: CASSESFYEQYF.

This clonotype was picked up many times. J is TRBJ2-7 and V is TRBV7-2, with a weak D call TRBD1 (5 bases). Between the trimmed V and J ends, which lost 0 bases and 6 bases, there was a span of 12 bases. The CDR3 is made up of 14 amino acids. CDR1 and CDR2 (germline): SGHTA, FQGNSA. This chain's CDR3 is CASSLAPGQGEQYF. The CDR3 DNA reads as TGTGCCAGCAGCTTAGCCCCCGGACAAGGCGAGCAGTACTTC.

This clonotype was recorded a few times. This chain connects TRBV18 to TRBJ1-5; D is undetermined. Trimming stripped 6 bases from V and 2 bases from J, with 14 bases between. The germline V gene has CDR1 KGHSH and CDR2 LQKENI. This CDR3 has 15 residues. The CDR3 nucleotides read TGTGCCAGCTCCCTCTCTGGTGAGGGCAATCAGCCCCAGCATTTT. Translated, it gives CASSLSGEGNQPQHF.

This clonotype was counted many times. The CDR3 DNA reads TGTGCCAGCAGCGCCTCCTCGGGCAGCGGGGCAGATACGCAGTATTTT. This translates into CASSASSGSGADTQYF. This chain uses TRBV9 with TRBJ2-3; 7 bases map to TRBD2. Trimming cost V 3 bases and J 4 bases; bases outside gene matches: 11. CDR3 length equals 16 residues. Germline CDR1 and CDR2: SGDLS and YYNGEE.

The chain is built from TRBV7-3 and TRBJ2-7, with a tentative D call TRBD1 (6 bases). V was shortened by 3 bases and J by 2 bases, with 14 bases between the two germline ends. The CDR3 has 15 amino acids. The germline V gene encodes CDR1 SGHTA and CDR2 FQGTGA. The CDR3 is CASSLGTGPTYEQYF. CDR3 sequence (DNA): TGTGCCAGCAGCTTGGGAACAGGGCCGACCTACGAGCAGTACTTC.

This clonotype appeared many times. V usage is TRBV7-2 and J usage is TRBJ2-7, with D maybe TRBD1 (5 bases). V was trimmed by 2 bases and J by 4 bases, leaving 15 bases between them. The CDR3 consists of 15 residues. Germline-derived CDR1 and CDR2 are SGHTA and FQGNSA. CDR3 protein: CASSLSSGKGYEQYF. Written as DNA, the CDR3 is TGTGCCAGCAGCTTATCTTCAGGGAAAGGGTACGAGCAGTACTTC.

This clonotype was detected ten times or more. This CDR3 is CASSQEYVHTGELFF. Written as DNA, the CDR3 is TGTGCCAGCAGCCAAGAGTATGTCCACACCGGGGAGCTGTTTTTT. This chain uses TRBV14 with TRBJ2-2; D gene ambiguous. The V and J ends lost 0 bases and 3 bases respectively, with 8 bases between them. CDR1 SGHDN and CDR2 FVKESK come from the germline V gene. The CDR3 length is 15 residues.

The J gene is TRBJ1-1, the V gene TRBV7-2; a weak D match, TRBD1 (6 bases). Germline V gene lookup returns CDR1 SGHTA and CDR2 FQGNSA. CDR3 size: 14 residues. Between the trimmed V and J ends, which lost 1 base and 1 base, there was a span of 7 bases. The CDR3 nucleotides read TGTGCCAGCAGCTTAGGGACAGCGAACACTGAAGCTTTCTTT. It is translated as CASSLGTANTEAFF.

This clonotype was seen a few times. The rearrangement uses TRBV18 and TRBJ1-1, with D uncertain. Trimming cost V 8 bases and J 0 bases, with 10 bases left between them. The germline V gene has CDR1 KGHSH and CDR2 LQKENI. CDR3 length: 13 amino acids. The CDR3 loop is CASRSQMNTEAFF. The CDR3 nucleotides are TGTGCCAGCCGCTCTCAGATGAACACTGAAGCTTTCTTT.

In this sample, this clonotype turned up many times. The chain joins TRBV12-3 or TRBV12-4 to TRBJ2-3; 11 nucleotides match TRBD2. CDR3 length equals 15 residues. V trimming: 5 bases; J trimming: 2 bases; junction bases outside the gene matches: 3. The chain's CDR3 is CASSPTSGNTDTQYF. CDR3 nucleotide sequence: TGTGCCAGCAGTCCGACTAGCGGGAACACAGATACGCAGTATTTT.

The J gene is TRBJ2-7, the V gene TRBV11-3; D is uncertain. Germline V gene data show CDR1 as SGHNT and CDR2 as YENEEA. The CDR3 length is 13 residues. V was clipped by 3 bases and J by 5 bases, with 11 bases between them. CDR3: CASSFQTRDEQYF. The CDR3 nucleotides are TGTGCCAGCAGCTTTCAAACAAGAGACGAGCAGTACTTC.

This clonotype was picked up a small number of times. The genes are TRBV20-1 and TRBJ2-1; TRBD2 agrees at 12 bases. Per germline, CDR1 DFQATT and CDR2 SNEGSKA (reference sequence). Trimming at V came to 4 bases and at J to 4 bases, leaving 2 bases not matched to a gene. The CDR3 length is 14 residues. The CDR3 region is CSANLAGGYNEQFF. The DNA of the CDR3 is TGCAGTGCTAACCTAGCGGGAGGGTACAATGAGCAGTTCTTC.

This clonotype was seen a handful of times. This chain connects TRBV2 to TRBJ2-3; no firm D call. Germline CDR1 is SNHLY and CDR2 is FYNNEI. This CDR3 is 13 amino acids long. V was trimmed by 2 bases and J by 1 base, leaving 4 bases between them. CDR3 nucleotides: TGTGCCAGCAGTGAATACCGCACAGATACGCAGTATTTT. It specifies CASSEYRTDTQYF.

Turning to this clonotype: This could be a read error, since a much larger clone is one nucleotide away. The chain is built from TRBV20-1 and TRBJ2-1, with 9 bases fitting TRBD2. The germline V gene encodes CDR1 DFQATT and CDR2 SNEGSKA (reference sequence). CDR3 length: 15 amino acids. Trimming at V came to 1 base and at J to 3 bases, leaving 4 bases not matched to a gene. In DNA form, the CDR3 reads TGCAGTGCTAGAGTGGTAGCGGGAGTCTACAATGAGCAGTTCTTC. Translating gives CSARVVAGVYNEQFF.